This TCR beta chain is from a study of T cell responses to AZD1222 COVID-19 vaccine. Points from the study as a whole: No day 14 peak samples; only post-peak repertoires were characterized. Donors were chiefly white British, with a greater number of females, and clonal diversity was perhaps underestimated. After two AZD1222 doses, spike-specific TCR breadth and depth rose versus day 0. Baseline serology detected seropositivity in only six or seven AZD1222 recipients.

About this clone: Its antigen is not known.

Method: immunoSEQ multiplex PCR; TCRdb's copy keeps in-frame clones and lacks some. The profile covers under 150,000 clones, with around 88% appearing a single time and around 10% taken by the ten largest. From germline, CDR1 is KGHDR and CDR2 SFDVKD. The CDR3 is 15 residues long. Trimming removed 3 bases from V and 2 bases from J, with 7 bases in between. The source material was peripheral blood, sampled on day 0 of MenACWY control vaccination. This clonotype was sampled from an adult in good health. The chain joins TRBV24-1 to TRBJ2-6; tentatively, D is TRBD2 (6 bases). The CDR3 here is CATSDGGAGANVLTF. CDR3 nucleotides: TGTGCCACCAGTGATGGAGGGGCTGGGGCCAACGTCCTGACTTTC.